The TCR beta chain under discussion was sequenced for a study of blood T cell repertoires in COVID-19. The V and J ends lost 3 bases and 3 bases respectively, with 24 bases between them. Germline V gene lookup returns CDR1 SQVTM and CDR2 ANQGSEA. The CDR3 spans 17 residues. Sequencing used immunoSEQ multiplex PCR; TCRdb keeps in-frame clones, though not all of them. The sample carries 300,000 to 400,000 clones, 86% recorded once. The sample was PBMCs or T cells enriched from blood (not recorded which). J is TRBJ2-7 and V is TRBV29-1; possibly TRBD2 for D (7 bases). This clonotype originated in a woman aged 40-49 years with acute COVID-19. CDR3 protein: CSVDGGGGSGKDYEQYF. For the CDR3, the DNA is TGCAGCGTTGACGGAGGGGGGGGTAGCGGCAAGGACTACGAGCAGTACTTC.